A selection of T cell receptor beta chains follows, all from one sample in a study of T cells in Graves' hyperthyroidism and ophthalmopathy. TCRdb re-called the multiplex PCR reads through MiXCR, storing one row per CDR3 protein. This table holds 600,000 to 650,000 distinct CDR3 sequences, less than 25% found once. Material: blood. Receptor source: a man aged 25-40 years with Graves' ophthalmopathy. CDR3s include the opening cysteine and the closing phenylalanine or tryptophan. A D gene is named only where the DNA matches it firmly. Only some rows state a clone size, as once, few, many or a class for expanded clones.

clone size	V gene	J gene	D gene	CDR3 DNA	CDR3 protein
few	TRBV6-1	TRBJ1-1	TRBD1	TGTGCCAGCAGTGACGACAGGGGACCGAACACTGAAGCTTTCTTT	CASSDDRGPNTEAFF
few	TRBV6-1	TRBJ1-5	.	TGTGCCAGCAGGCTCGTTGGACTGAGCAATCAGCCCCAGCATTTT	CASRLVGLSNQPQHF
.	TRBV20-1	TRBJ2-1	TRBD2	TGCAGTGCTAGAGATCTAGCGGGAGAGGAGCAGTTCTTC	CSARDLAGEEQFF
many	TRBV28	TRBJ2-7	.	TGTGCCAGCAGTTGGGGTGGAACGGGGGCCTCCTACGAGCAGTACTTC	CASSWGGTGASYEQYF
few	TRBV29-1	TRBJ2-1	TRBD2	TGCAGCGTTGATAGCGACGCGGGGGTTGAGCAGTTCTTC	CSVDSDAGVEQFF
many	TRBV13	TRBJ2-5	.	TGTGCCAGCACCTCGTACCAAGAGACCCAGTACTTC	CASTSYQETQYF
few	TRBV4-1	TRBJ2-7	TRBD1	TGCGCCAGCAGCCAAGGGGGGACAGACTCCTACGAGCAGTACTTC	CASSQGGTDSYEQYF
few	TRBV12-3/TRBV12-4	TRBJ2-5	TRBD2	TGTGCCAGCAGTTTATTGGGACTAGCGGGCCTCCAAGAGACCCAGTACTTC	CASSLLGLAGLQETQYF
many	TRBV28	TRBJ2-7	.	TGTGCCAGCAGTTTGGCAGGGAACTACTACGAGCAGTACTTC	CASSLAGNYYEQYF
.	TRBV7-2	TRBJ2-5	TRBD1	TGTGCCAGCAGCCCACGAAGACAGGGGGGCCAAGAGACCCAGTACTTC	CASSPRRQGGQETQYF
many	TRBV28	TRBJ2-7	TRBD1	TGTGCCACCGAACCTGACAGGGGGAGTCGGGAGCAGTACTTC	CATEPDRGSREQYF
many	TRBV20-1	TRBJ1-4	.	TGCAGTGCCTACTCTAGCAGGGGCCCAACTAATGAAAAACTGTTTTTT	CSAYSSRGPTNEKLFF
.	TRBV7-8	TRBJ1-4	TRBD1	TGTGCCAGCAGCCTCACCACCGGGACAGTTAATGAAAAACTGTTTTTT	CASSLTTGTVNEKLFF
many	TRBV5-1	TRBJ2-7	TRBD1	TGCGCCAGCAGCTTGGGTCAGACAGGGGGCTACGAGCAGTACTTC	CASSLGQTGGYEQYF
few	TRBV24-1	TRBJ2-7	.	TGTGCCACCAGTGACCAAAGGGGTTTTGAGCAGTACTTC	CATSDQRGFEQYF
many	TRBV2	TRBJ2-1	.	TGTGCCAGCAGTGTTAGTGTCTGGGGTAAAAATGAGCAGTTCTTC	CASSVSVWGKNEQFF
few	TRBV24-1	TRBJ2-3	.	TGTGCCACCAGTGACCCCCGGGACTTCTCCACAGATACGCAGTATTTT	CATSDPRDFSTDTQYF
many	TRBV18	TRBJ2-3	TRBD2	TGTGCCAGCTCACCCGGCCCCGGGAGGGGGACAGATACGCAGTATTTT	CASSPGPGRGTDTQYF
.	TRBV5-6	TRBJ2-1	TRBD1	TGTGCCAGCAGCAGAACCGACAGGGTTCAGTTCTTC	CASSRTDRVQFF
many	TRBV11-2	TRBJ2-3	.	TGTGCCAGCAGCTTAGACCTAGCGTACTTCACGCAGTATTTT	CASSLDLAYFTQYF
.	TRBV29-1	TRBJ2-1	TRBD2	TGCAGCGTTGAAGGGCGCGGGAGGTTGGGTAATGAGCAGTTCTTC	CSVEGRGRLGNEQFF
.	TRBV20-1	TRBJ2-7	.	TGCAGTGCCTCTGACGAGCAGTACTTC	CSASDEQYF
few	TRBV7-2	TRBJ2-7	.	TGTGCCAGCAGCTTAACCTCCGTGGGCTCCTACGAGCAGTACTTC	CASSLTSVGSYEQYF
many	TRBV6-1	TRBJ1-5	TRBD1	TGTGCCAGCGCCCGGGACAGGGATAGCAATCAGCCCCAGCATTTT	CASARDRDSNQPQHF
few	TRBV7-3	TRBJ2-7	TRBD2	TGTGCCAGCAGCCTTCGGACAGGGACTAGCGGGATGTGGTCCTACGAGCAGTACTTC	CASSLRTGTSGMWSYEQYF
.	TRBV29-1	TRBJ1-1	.	TGCAGCGTTGAAGATATCCGGGGGCAAGGAGACACTGAAGCTTTCTTT	CSVEDIRGQGDTEAFF
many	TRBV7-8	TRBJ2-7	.	TGTGCCAGCAGCCTACAGGATAGGGTCTCCTACGAGCAGTACTTC	CASSLQDRVSYEQYF
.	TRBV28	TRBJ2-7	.	TGTGCCAGCAGTTTAGACACGGGACTTGTACTGCGCGAGCAGTACTTC	CASSLDTGLVLREQYF
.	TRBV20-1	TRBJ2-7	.	TGCAGTGCTAGGAACCCGCTGGCGGTGAGCTCCTACGAGCAGTACTTC	CSARNPLAVSSYEQYF
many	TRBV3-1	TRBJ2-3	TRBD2	TGTGCCAGCAGCCAAGTACTAGCGCCCACAGATACGCAGTATTTT	CASSQVLAPTDTQYF
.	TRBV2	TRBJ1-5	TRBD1	TGTGCCAGCAAGAAGACAGGGGAGAATCAGCCCCAGCATTTT	CASKKTGENQPQHF
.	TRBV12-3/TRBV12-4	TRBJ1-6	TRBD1	TGTGCCAGCAGCCCACAGGGGGCCCATAATTCACCCCTCCACTTT	CASSPQGAHNSPLHF
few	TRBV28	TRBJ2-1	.	TGTGCCAGCAGTTTAGGAGGGACCCCCTACAATGAGCAGTTCTTC	CASSLGGTPYNEQFF
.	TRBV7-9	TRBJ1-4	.	TGTGCCAGCACCCCGCCGGGACACCATGAAAAACTGTTTTTT	CASTPPGHHEKLFF
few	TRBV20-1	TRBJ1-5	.	TGCAGTGCCCGGGATGGGAGCCACAATCAGCCCCAGCATTTT	CSARDGSHNQPQHF
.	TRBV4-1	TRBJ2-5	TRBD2	TGCGCCAGCAGCCAAGAACGAGGGAGGGCCGGAGAGACCCAGTACTTC	CASSQERGRAGETQYF
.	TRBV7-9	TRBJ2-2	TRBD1	TGTGCCAGCAGCCGCCGACCGGGACAGGGCTTGAGGAGCGGGGAGCTGTTTTTT	CASSRRPGQGLRSGELFF
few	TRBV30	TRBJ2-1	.	TGTGCCTGGAGTGTTGGAGCGTCCTACAATGAGCAGTTCTTC	CAWSVGASYNEQFF
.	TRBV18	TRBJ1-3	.	TGTGCCAGCTCACCCCCGGGACGTACTGGAAACACCATATATTTT	CASSPPGRTGNTIYF
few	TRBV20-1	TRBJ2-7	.	TGCAGTGCTAGAAGCCCAGCGGGCAGAGTGGGGGGGCGCGAGCAGTACTTC	CSARSPAGRVGGREQYF
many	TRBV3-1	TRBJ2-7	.	TGTGCCAGCAGCCAAGATGTGGGCCAGCAGTACTTC	CASSQDVGQQYF
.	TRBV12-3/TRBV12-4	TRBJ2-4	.	TGTGCCAGCAGTTTAAGCGATAAAAACATTCAGTACTTC	CASSLSDKNIQYF
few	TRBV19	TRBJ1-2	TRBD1	TGTGCCAGTAGGCGGAACAGGGGGGACTATGGCTACACCTTC	CASRRNRGDYGYTF
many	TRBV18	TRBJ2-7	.	TGTGCCAGCTCACCATATGGCTACGAGCAGTACTTC	CASSPYGYEQYF
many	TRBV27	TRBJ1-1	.	TGTGCCAGCAGGCAAGGGGTGACTGAAGCTTTCTTT	CASRQGVTEAFF
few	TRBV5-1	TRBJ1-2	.	TGCGCCAGCAGCCCGGGTTCAGGTCGGGTCTATGGCTACACCTTC	CASSPGSGRVYGYTF
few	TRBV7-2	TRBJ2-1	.	TGTGCCAGCAGCCCGAAGGACAGAAATGAGCAGTTCTTC	CASSPKDRNEQFF
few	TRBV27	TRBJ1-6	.	TGTGCCAGCAGTCTCGACATGGCGGGATCACCCCTCCACTTT	CASSLDMAGSPLHF
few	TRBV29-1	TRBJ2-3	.	TGCAGCGTTTTTTATAGGGACAGCCTCACCGGGACTAGAGGAGATACGCAGTATTTT	CSVFYRDSLTGTRGDTQYF
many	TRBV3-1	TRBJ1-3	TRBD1	TGTGCCAGCAGCCAAGTCAGTTTGGGCAGGGGGCGAAACACCATATATTTT	CASSQVSLGRGRNTIYF
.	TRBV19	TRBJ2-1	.	TGTGCCAGTAGTATAGCGGGATGGACCTACAATGAGCAGTTCTTC	CASSIAGWTYNEQFF
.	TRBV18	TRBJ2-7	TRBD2	TGTGCCAGCTCGCACGGGACTAGCGGGAGCGGCGAGCAGTACTTC	CASSHGTSGSGEQYF
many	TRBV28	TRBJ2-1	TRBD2	TGTGCCAGCAGTTCTCTAGCGGGAGAGGTTTACAATGAGCAGTTCTTC	CASSSLAGEVYNEQFF
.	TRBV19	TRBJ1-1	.	TGTACCAGTTCCGACAACACTGAAGCTTTCTTT	CTSSDNTEAFF
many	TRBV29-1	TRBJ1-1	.	TGCAGCGTTGTGGGGGGGACTGAAGCTTTCTTT	CSVVGGTEAFF